This TCR beta chain emerged from a study of identical twins. Study-wide points: The study drew conclusions from cross-sectional statistical analysis, not from following the same donors.

The CDR3 consists of 15 residues. CDR1 is SQVTM and CDR2 is ANQGSEA in the germline V gene. Trimming at V came to 5 bases and at J to 4 bases, leaving 9 bases not matched to a gene. TCRdb re-called the 5' RACE reads through MiXCR, storing one row per CDR3 protein. The sample gives 430,000 or so distinct CDR3 sequences, 20% to 30% of which show up once; 2.9% is in the top ten. This clonotype was recorded a few times. Its antigen is as yet unknown. This sample was also put to use in a study of T cells expressing NK-cell markers. That source adds: In a handful of donors, dominant clonotypes made up roughly 28.3-65% of CD3+CD56-NKG2C+ cells. Expanded clones of NKG2C+ T cells had an unclear HCMV specificity.

Source material: CD4+ T cells sorted from blood. This receptor was identified in a woman younger than 35 in good health. The V and J genes are TRBV29-1 and TRBJ2-1, with 9 bases lining up with TRBD2. The CDR3: CSVRLREGGYNEQFF. CDR3 coding DNA: TGCAGCGTTCGGCTGCGGGAGGGGGGTTACAATGAGCAGTTCTTC.